This T cell receptor (beta chain) was captured by sequencing in a study of T cell changes during pregnancy in multiple sclerosis. Profiling relied on immunoSEQ multiplex PCR, and the TCRdb table lists in-frame clones only, not all of them. The table lists some 40,000 clones, roughly 91% of them singletons. The CDR3 runs 17 residues. V trimming: 1 base; J trimming: 0 bases; junction bases outside the gene matches: 8. The germline gives CDR1 LGHNA, CDR2 YNFKEQ. The chain combines TRBV4-2 with TRBJ1-1, with TRBD1 matching 7 bases. This sequence originates from a female donor with multiple sclerosis, enrolled in a pregnancy study. The sample consisted of CD4+ T cells from peripheral blood mononuclear cells, taken in the first trimester of pregnancy. The CDR3 loop reads CASSQVRPGQMNTEAFF. Here the CDR3 DNA reads TGTGCCAGCAGCCAAGTGCGACCGGGACAGATGAACACTGAAGCTTTCTTT.